The rows below give T cell receptor beta chains drawn from one sample of a study of CXCR3-negative and CXCR3-positive naive CD8 T cells. TCRdb re-called the 5' RACE reads, yielding one record per CDR3 amino acid sequence without DNA. The specimen's table records some 140,000 distinct CDR3 sequences. The source material was naive CXCR3+ CD8+ T cells from blood. These receptors came from a human donor in good health. Some clones in this sample may be carry-over from other donors' samples. CDR3s include the opening cysteine and the closing phenylalanine or tryptophan.

>TRBJ1-2|TRBV12-3/TRBV12-4
CASSPGPGGGYGYTF
>TRBJ2-3|TRBV6-5
CASSPRGGADTQYF
>TRBJ2-1|TRBV12-3/TRBV12-4
CASGDRQRNNEQFF
>TRBJ1-1|TRBV10-1
CASSEFQVGTEAFF
>TRBJ2-6|TRBV7-9
CASSSGLAEPSGANVLTF
>TRBJ1-1|TRBV7-9
CASSPRGEGTEAFF
>TRBJ2-4|TRBV2
CAGSRGGNIQYF
>TRBJ2-6|TRBV2
CASSSQPGTGLSGANVLTF
>TRBJ2-1|TRBV21-1
CASSRLRLKFF
>TRBJ2-1|TRBV23-1
CASSQEGYNEQFF
>TRBJ2-3|TRBV28
CATRGATTDTQYF
>TRBJ2-1|TRBV7-6
CASSSGEYNEQFF
>TRBJ1-5|TRBV12-3/TRBV12-4
CASSSFSNQPQHF
>TRBJ2-1|TRBV7-6
CASSLAAGYNEQFF
>TRBJ2-7|TRBV20-1
CSAKNFNSPYYEQYF
>TRBJ1-5|TRBV7-9
CASSLADQPQHF
>TRBJ2-1|TRBV10-3
CAISDPPADEQFF
>TRBJ2-2|TRBV2
CASSEVEQGAGELFF
>TRBJ1-1|TRBV7-2
CASSSQPQTYMNTEAFF
>TRBJ2-2|TRBV5-6
CASRAVVGELFF
>TRBJ1-1|TRBV19
CASSSFSYARSTEAFF
>TRBJ2-1|TRBV12-5
CASGPTPGTGGINEQFF
>TRBJ1-5|TRBV20-1
CSAREALLSNQPQHF
>TRBJ2-7|TRBV10-3
CAISRTWGTNSYEQYF
>TRBJ2-1|TRBV23-1
CASSRRDSYNEQFF
>TRBJ1-1|TRBV7-2
CASSLKRYTKNTEAFF
>TRBJ2-7|TRBV28
CASSISRSYEQYF
>TRBJ2-7|TRBV4-1
CASSPLEGSAYEQYF
>TRBJ1-6|TRBV11-2
CATRGGPALHF
>TRBJ2-1|TRBV4-2
CASNTGGARGYEQFF
>TRBJ2-7|TRBV3-1
CASSPNRYSYEQYF
>TRBJ2-4|TRBV19
CAVSGKNIQYF
>TRBJ2-1|TRBV19
CASAGGDEQFF
>TRBJ1-5|TRBV21-1
CASTAGGYSNQPQHF
>TRBJ2-7|TRBV21-1
CASSKGQGIYEQYF
>TRBJ2-5|TRBV19
CASSILGQAQETQYF
>TRBJ2-7|TRBV20-1
CSASITGGYEQYF
>TRBJ2-1|TRBV12-3/TRBV12-4
CASSLGPGDWYNEQFF
>TRBJ1-4|TRBV7-9
CASSWGGTGDSTNEKLFF
>TRBJ2-4|TRBV28
CASSITGDDPKNIQYF
>TRBJ1-1|TRBV10-1
CASSESTENTEAFF
>TRBJ2-7|TRBV7-6
CASSLGVGTYTYEQYF
>TRBJ2-3|TRBV11-2
CASSLPSGGDTQYF